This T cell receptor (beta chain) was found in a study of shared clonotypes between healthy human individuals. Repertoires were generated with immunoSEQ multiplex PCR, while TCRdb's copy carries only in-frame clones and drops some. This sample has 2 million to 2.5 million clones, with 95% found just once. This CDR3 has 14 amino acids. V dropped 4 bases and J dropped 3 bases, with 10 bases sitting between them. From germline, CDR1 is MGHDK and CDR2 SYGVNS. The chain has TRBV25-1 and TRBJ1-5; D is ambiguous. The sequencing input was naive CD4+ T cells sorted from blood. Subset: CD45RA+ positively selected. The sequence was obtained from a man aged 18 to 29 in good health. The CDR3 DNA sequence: TGTGCCAGCAGTGGGCCGACGTCCAATCAGCCCCAGCATTTT. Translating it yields CASSGPTSNQPQHF.